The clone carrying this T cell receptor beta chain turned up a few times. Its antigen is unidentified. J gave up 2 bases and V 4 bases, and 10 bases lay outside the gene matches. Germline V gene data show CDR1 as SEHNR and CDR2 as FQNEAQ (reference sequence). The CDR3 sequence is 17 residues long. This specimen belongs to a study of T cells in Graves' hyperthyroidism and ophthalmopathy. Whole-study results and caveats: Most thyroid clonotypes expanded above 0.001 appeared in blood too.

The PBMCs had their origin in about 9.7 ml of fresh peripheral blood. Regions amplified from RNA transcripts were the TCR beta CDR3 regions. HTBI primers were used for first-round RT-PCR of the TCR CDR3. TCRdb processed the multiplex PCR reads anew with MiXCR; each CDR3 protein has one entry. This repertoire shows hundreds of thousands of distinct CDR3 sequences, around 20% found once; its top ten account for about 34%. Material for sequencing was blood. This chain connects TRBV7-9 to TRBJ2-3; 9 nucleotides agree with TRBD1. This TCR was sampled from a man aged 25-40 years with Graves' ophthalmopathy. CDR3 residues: CASSSAHTGGLTDTQYF. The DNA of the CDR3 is TGTGCCAGCAGCTCAGCACACACAGGGGGCCTCACAGATACGCAGTATTTT.